Detailed here is one TCR beta chain. The data derive from a study of blood T cell repertoires in COVID-19. Recovered status in Cohort 3 required two negative PCRs, clearance, or symptom resolution. Germline V gene sequence: CDR1 SGHNT, CDR2 YENEEA. Trimming stripped 0 bases from V and 4 bases from J, with 13 bases between. This CDR3 is built from 15 residues. Generated by immunoSEQ multiplex PCR, the TCRdb table keeps only in-frame clones and is missing some. This table holds a few hundred thousand clones, about 88% found once. The specimen was PBMCs or T cells enriched from blood (not recorded which). This rearrangement joins TRBV11-3 to TRBJ2-7, with TRBD1 as a possible D gene (6 bases). The origin of this receptor is a woman aged 40 to 49 who had recovered from COVID-19. In DNA, the CDR3 is TGTGCCAGCAGCTTAGATGAGGGGGTCGGGTACGAGCAGTACTTC. Its translation: CASSLDEGVGYEQYF.